The next 11 T cell receptor beta chains were all read from a single sample in a study of OX40 agonist ivuxolimab in advanced cancers. Some clones are missing from TCRdb's copy, which holds only in-frame ones; the method was immunoSEQ multiplex PCR. The sample carries 25,000 to 40,000 clones, roughly 84% recorded once. Here the sequenced sample was CD4+ or CD8+ T cells sorted from blood, taken in a trial of the OX40 agonist ivuxolimab. These receptors all come from an adult with an advanced solid tumor such as melanoma, head and neck, liver or kidney cancer.

This chain joins TRBV5-6 and TRBJ2-1; 10 bases fit TRBD1. Germline V gene sequence: CDR1 SGHDT, CDR2 YYEEEE. The junction had 10 bases not matched to a gene; V was cut back by 0 bases and J by 10 bases. The CDR3 runs 16 residues. DNA for the CDR3: TGTGCCAGCAGCTTGGCATTTGGGACAGGGGTAAGGGAGCAGTTCTTC. It specifies CASSLAFGTGVREQFF.

The chain carries TRBV9 and TRBJ1-4; D call uncertain. The ends were cut back, 0 bases at V and 4 bases at J, with 7 bases in the middle. Germline V gene data show CDR1 as SGDLS and CDR2 as YYNGEE. The CDR3 consists of 14 residues. As DNA, the CDR3 is TGTGCCAGCAGCGTAGGAGGGTTTAATGAAAAACTGTTTTTT. Encoded protein: CASSVGGFNEKLFF.

The chain links TRBV11-2 to TRBJ2-4; tentatively, D is TRBD1 (6 bases). Between the trimmed V and J ends, which lost 3 bases and 10 bases, there was a span of 13 bases. Per germline, CDR1 SGHAT and CDR2 FQNNGV. The length of the CDR3 is 13 residues. CDR3 sequence: CASSFGRGGIQYF. CDR3 coding DNA: TGTGCCAGCAGCTTCGGCAGGGGTGGTATTCAGTACTTC. Using reference TRBV11-2 and TRBJ2-4 for the parts outside the CDR3, the full variable domain is EAGVAQSPRYKIIEKRQSVAFWCNPISGHATLYWYQQILGQGPKLLIQFQNNGVVDDSQLPKDRFSAERLKGVDSTLKIQPAKLEDSAVYLCASSFGRGGIQYFGAGTRLSVL.

This clone was found once. The rearrangement joins TRBV7-9 to TRBJ1-2; 7 bases align to TRBD1. V was clipped by 5 bases and J by 0 bases; unmatched bases: 12. The CDR3 covers 17 residues. Germline values: CDR1 SEHNR, CDR2 FQNEAQ (reference sequence). The CDR3 reads CASSDRDSLPANYGYTF. The DNA for the CDR3 is TGTGCCAGCAGCGATCGGGACAGTCTCCCCGCTAACTATGGCTACACCTTC.

The CDR3 sequence: CASSHSTGRKRNEQFF. CDR3 in DNA: TGTGCCAGCAGCCACAGTACAGGGCGGAAGAGGAATGAGCAGTTCTTC. This chain uses TRBV5-4 with TRBJ2-1; weak D call: TRBD1 (6 bases). This CDR3 region has 16 residues. V was shortened by 4 bases and J by 7 bases, with 21 bases between the two germline ends. Germline CDR1 is SGHNT and CDR2 is YYREEE (reference sequence).

This clone came up a few times. V gene TRBV4-3 combines with J gene TRBJ2-1; TRBD2 matches 10 bases. This CDR3 is built from 15 residues. Germline loops: CDR1 LGHNA, CDR2 YSLEER. The J segment lost 4 bases and the V segment lost 4 bases, leaving 4 bases of the junction unmatched. The CDR3 here is CASSPSGRGYNEQFF. CDR3 nucleotide sequence: TGCGCCAGCAGCCCTAGCGGGAGAGGGTACAATGAGCAGTTCTTC.

This clone was found a few times. This chain connects TRBV5-1 to TRBJ2-5; 9 nucleotides align to TRBD1. The V gene's germline CDR1 is SGHRS and CDR2 YFSETQ. V lost 5 bases, J lost 3 bases, and 8 bases stayed unmatched. This CDR3 has 15 amino acids. In nucleotides, the CDR3 is TGCGCCAGCAGTCTGACAGGGGGAGGAGAAGAGACCCAGTACTTC. Translating gives CASSLTGGGEETQYF. The complete variable domain, with remaining parts taken from reference TRBV5-1 and TRBJ2-5, reads KAGVTQTPRYLIKTRGQQVTLSCSPISGHRSVSWYQQTPGQGLQFLFEYFSETQRNKGNFPGRFSGRQFSNSRSEMNVSTLELGDSALYLCASSLTGGGEETQYFGPGTRLLVL.

This clone was seen once. V gene TRBV29-1 combines with J gene TRBJ2-7, with 9 bases fitting TRBD1. Germline values: CDR1 SQVTM, CDR2 ANQGSEA. J gave up 3 bases and V 4 bases, and 4 bases lay outside the gene matches. CDR3 length: 13 residues. Here the CDR3 reads CSVAGTGSYEQYF. The CDR3 DNA follows: TGCAGCGTTGCCGGGACAGGGAGCTACGAGCAGTACTTC.

V gene TRBV6-1 combines with J gene TRBJ1-2; TRBD1 is a possible D gene (6 bases). Trimming removed 7 bases from V and 5 bases from J, with 14 bases in between. Germline V gene data show CDR1 as MNHNS and CDR2 as SASEGT. CDR3 length: 13 amino acids. CDR3 residues: CASIGGLRYGYTF. Here the CDR3 DNA reads TGTGCCAGCATCGGGGGGCTACGGTATGGCTACACCTTC.

The chain employs TRBV27 and TRBJ1-4; no clear D. The CDR3 spans 14 residues. Germline values: CDR1 MNHEY, CDR2 SMNVEV (reference sequence). V lost 3 bases and J lost 1, with 6 bases in between. This chain's CDR3 is CASSLGLTNEKLFF. The CDR3 DNA is TGTGCCAGCAGTTTGGGGTTAACTAATGAAAAACTGTTTTTT.

CDR3 in amino acids: CASSAPGGLAGGETQYF. In nucleotides, the CDR3 is TGTGCCAGCAGTGCGCCCGGGGGACTAGCGGGGGGCGAGACCCAGTACTTC. The V call is TRBV28, the J call TRBJ2-5; 15 bases agree with TRBD2. V lost 5 bases and J lost 5; bases outside the gene matches: 9. Germline V gives CDR1 MDHEN, CDR2 SYDVKM. This CDR3 is 17 amino acids long. Full variable domain (rest looked up from reference TRBV28 and TRBJ2-5): DVKVTQSSRYLVKRTGEKVFLECVQDMDHENMFWYRQDPGLGLRLIYFSYDVKMKEKGDIPEGYSVSREKKERFSLILESASTNQTSMYLCASSAPGGLAGGETQYFGPGTRLLVL.